This T cell receptor beta chain was identified in a study of blood T cell repertoires in COVID-19 (TCRdb year 2020). Concerning the study at large: Samples from collaborators originated in the United States, Italy and Spain and spanned both the acute and convalescent phases of COVID-19. Nearly every sample came with metadata listing a de-identified subject ID, COVID-19 status, age in years and sex. Subjects who had been exposed to COVID-19, were actively infected with it, or had recovered from it provided the deeply sampled blood TCRbeta repertoires that made up the dataset. The prospective study material was composed of cDNA or gDNA derived from T cells, B-cell-depleted T cells, or PBMCs. Samples were obtained from the ongoing ImmuneRACE study (first 160 participants) and from 1,254 subjects provided by 6 global collaborators. The repertoires were released in a freely available public database intended as a resource for research on the immune response to SARS-CoV-2. Where available, HLA class I and class II types were taken from metadata supplied by the sample provider and were not determined by assay-based typing.

The germline ends are 15 bases apart after V is trimmed by 3 bases and J by 9 bases. Taken from the germline V gene, the CDR1 and CDR2 loops are SGHTA and FQGNSA. The CDR3 measures 14 amino acids from cysteine to phenylalanine. The DNA shown is the 42-base CDR3, in frame from base 1. Note on this clone: Its antigen specificity is not known. Base qualities are not recorded, but no much larger clone differs from it by a single base.

TCRbeta CDR3 regions were amplified from genomic DNA using the immunoSEQ Assay, a bias-controlled multiplex PCR. Per the authors' processing: Nucleated cell counts per sample were estimated from amplification of reference gene primers within the assay. To quantify the absolute abundance of each unique TCRbeta CDR3 rearrangement, sequence reads were collapsed and filtered. Productive Simpson clonality was computed per sample as the square root of Simpson's diversity index over productive rearrangements. Imported from immuneACCESS, the table was reduced by TCRdb to in-frame sequences with V and J called. These copies leave out some clones; in studies compared against another copy, an unresolved V gene accounts for under half, and the cause of the remainder is not known. V, J and clone size are those of that table, while D and trimming were read from the DNA. The sample table lists about 200,000 clones, about 88% of them with a count of one. In total, the top ten clones hold 15% to 20% of the sample.

One collaborating source in Seattle enrolled patients during active infection and followed them longitudinally through the course of disease. Whole blood was collected in K2EDTA tubes by collaborating institutions according to the institutions' own protocols. For TCRbeta analysis, collaborators shipped samples in one of three forms: frozen whole blood, isolated PBMCs, or DNA extracted from either of those sample types. What the work shows at the level of the full study, not this receptor alone: Clinical and demographic metadata were provided uncurated, with the amount varying by source and participant.

The chain employs TRBV7-2 and TRBJ2-1, with a weak D call of TRBD2 (6 bases match). The clonotype originates from a man in his fifties or sixties with COVID-19, enrolled during active disease. Sequencing was done on a sample of peripheral blood. The DNA reads as follows: TGTGCCAGCAGCTTTAGACCGGGAGTTGTTGAGCAGTTCTTC. Its protein reads: CASSFRPGVVEQFF. Extended through the reference TRBV7-2 and TRBJ2-1 proteins, this CDR3 yields the full variable domain: GAGVSQSPSNKVTEKGKDVELRCDPISGHTALYWYRQSLGQGLEFLIYFQGNSAPDKSGLPSDRFSAERTGGSVSTLTIQRTQQEDSAVYLCASSFRPGVVEQFFGPGTRLTVL.